These 3 T cell receptor beta chains came from one sample sequenced in a study of blood T cells in healthy people across ages. A sample-barcoded 5' primer and a J-beta primer mix were used in a second PCR of roughly 7 to 11 cycles. Each CDR3 protein gets one entry after TCRdb re-called the 5' RACE reads with MiXCR. The sample consists of hundreds of thousands of distinct CDR3 sequences, approximately 49% of them appearing once. Sample: blood. The receptors were gathered from a man aged 25-40 years in good health.

This clonotype turned up a few times. The V call is TRBV6-2 or TRBV6-3, the J call TRBJ2-6, with 7 bases aligning to TRBD2. V dropped 5 bases and J dropped 1; count of bases not matched to a gene: 11. This CDR3 region has 18 residues. Germline CDR1 is MNHEY and CDR2 is SVGEGT. CDR3 nucleotides: TGTGCCAGCAGTCTAGTACGGGGGGTATCGTCTGGGGCCAACGTCCTGACTTTC. It yields the protein CASSLVRGVSSGANVLTF.

The chain couples TRBV13 to TRBJ1-1; TRBD1 matches at 9 bases. The CDR3 consists of 15 residues. Germline V gives CDR1 PRHDT, CDR2 FYEKMQ (reference sequence). The V segment lost 0 bases and the J segment 5 bases; nucleotides outside the gene matches: 4. CDR3 nucleotide sequence: TGTGCCAGCAGCTTAGGTGGGACAGGGTTTACTGAAGCTTTCTTT. Amino acids: CASSLGGTGFTEAFF.

The gene calls are TRBV6-1 and TRBJ2-7, with 8 bases that match TRBD1. The V gene's germline CDR1 is MNHNS and CDR2 SASEGT. The CDR3 runs 15 residues. V gave up 7 bases and J gave up 4 bases; unmatched junction bases: 12. The CDR3 here is CASTEYGQGEYEQYF. The CDR3 DNA reads TGTGCCAGCACCGAATATGGACAGGGAGAATACGAGCAGTACTTC.